The 16 T cell receptor beta chains presented below share a single source sample, sequenced in a study of blood T cell repertoires in COVID-19. Sequencing used immunoSEQ multiplex PCR; TCRdb keeps in-frame clones, though not all of them. The table records over 120,000 clones, around 90% of them present only once. Material for sequencing was peripheral blood. Receptor source: a human donor in a cohort sampled during active COVID-19.

This sequence joins TRBV10-2 and TRBJ2-7; TRBD1 agrees at 11 bases. In germline, CDR1 is WSHSY, CDR2 SAAADI. The ends lost 6 bases at V and 4 bases at J; junction bases unmatched: 23. The CDR3 loop spans 20 amino acids. CDR3 bases: TGCGCCAGCAGCCAGACTCTAACACGTCCCGGGACAGGGGGTAGGTACGAGCAGTACTTC. It yields the protein CASSQTLTRPGTGGRYEQYF.

The chain has TRBV10-3 and TRBJ2-5, with a tentative D call TRBD1 (6 bases). CDR3 length: 16 residues. Germline CDR1 and CDR2: ENHRY and SYGVKD. V was pared by 3 bases and J by 1 base, with 15 bases between. Written as DNA, the CDR3 is TGTGCCATCAGTGACCTTGGACAGAAGGGCCAAGAGACCCAGTACTTC. It codes for CAISDLGQKGQETQYF.

J is TRBJ1-5 and V is TRBV20-1, with D uncertain. Germline loops: CDR1 DFQATT, CDR2 SNEGSKA (reference sequence). V lost 3 bases and J 0 bases, leaving 3 bases between the germline ends. This CDR3 spans 12 amino acids. The DNA for the CDR3 is TGCAGTGCTAGTTATAGCAATCAGCCCCAGCATTTT. This translates into CSASYSNQPQHF.

The chain employs TRBV2 and TRBJ2-7; D remains unclear. Germline CDR1 is SNHLY and CDR2 is FYNNEI. The CDR3 loop spans 9 amino acids. The V end was cut by 8 bases, the J end by 9 bases, with 8 bases between. The CDR3: CASGSGQYF. CDR3 in DNA: TGTGCCAGCGGCTCAGGGCAGTACTTC.

About this clone: A clone one base away is much larger, so this may be a read error. V and J are TRBV11-1 and TRBJ1-1, with D unclear. The germline V gene has CDR1 SGHAT and CDR2 FQDESV (reference sequence). The V end lost 1 base, the J end lost 2 bases, and 5 bases lay between the germline ends. The CDR3 runs 13 residues. CDR3 residues: CASSLDRNTEAFF. As DNA, the CDR3 is TGTGCCAGCAGCTTAGACAGAAACACTGAAGCTTTCTTT.

The chain has TRBV19 and TRBJ2-2; the D gene is possibly TRBD1 (6 bases). Germline V gene data show CDR1 as LNHDA and CDR2 as SQIVND (reference sequence). The CDR3 is 16 residues long. V lost 1 base to trimming and J lost 6 bases, with 15 bases between them. The CDR3 DNA reads TGTGCCAGTAGTATAGCTCCAGGGGCGTTGTCCGGGGAGCTGTTTTTT. This codes for CASSIAPGALSGELFF. Full variable domain (outside the CDR3, taken from reference TRBV19 and TRBJ2-2): DGGITQSPKYLFRKEGQNVTLSCEQNLNHDAMYWYRQDPGQGLRLIYYSQIVNDFQKGDIAEGYSVSREKKESFPLTVTSAQKNPTAFYLCASSIAPGALSGELFFGEGSRLTVL.

The chain uses TRBV4-1 and TRBJ2-1; TRBD1 might be the D (5 bases). Trimming pared 1 base from V and 4 bases from J, leaving 11 bases between. This CDR3 has 15 residues. Germline V gene data show CDR1 as MGHRA and CDR2 as YSYEKL. CDR3 in DNA: TGCGCCAGCAGCCAAGTCGAGACAGATTACAATGAGCAGTTCTTC. Translated: CASSQVETDYNEQFF.

This chain uses TRBV6-5 with TRBJ1-1, with D unclear. V dropped 6 bases and J dropped 3 bases, with 14 bases sitting between them. Germline CDR1 and CDR2: MNHEY and SVGAGI. The CDR3 runs to 14 residues. The CDR3 sequence is CASRRSGTYTEAFF. CDR3 bases: TGTGCCAGCAGGCGCTCAGGTACCTACACTGAAGCTTTCTTT.

The V gene is TRBV4-2, the J gene TRBJ1-1, with TRBD1 as a possible D gene (6 bases). Germline CDR1 LGHNA, CDR2 YNFKEQ. V shed 4 bases and J shed 1 base, with 19 bases lying between them. This CDR3 comprises 17 residues. Here the CDR3 DNA reads TGTGCCAGCAGCCCCCACAGGGATTCGGGCCGGAACACTGAAGCTTTCTTT. This gives the protein CASSPHRDSGRNTEAFF.

The chain employs TRBV5-1 and TRBJ2-7, with D possibly being TRBD2 (6 bases). The CDR3 sequence is 15 residues long. V gave up 0 bases and J gave up 5 bases, with 15 bases separating them. Germline V gives CDR1 SGHRS, CDR2 YFSETQ. For the CDR3, the DNA is TGCGCCAGCAGCTTGGAGGCGGGACCACTCGACGAGCAGTACTTC. This codes for CASSLEAGPLDEQYF.

Concerning this clone itself: The junction and the germline gene differ at one end; a read error may be behind it. The chain employs TRBV2 and TRBJ2-1, with 7 bases fitting TRBD1. The CDR3 runs to 13 residues. The germline gives CDR1 SNHLY, CDR2 FYNNEI. CDR3 sequence (DNA): TGTGCCAGCAGGGGCAGAGGACAGGAACGGAGGATCTTC. This translates into CASRGRGQERRIF.

The chain links TRBV6-6 to TRBJ2-7; D unresolved. The CDR3 spans 12 residues. Germline CDR1 MNHNY, CDR2 SVGAGI (reference sequence). Trimming removed 6 bases at V and 5 bases at J, with 11 bases between. In DNA, the CDR3 is TGTGCCAGCAGGTACGGGCAGAACGAGCAGTACTTC. Amino acid sequence: CASRYGQNEQYF.

This chain links TRBV10-3 with TRBJ1-3; D might be TRBD1 (5 bases). The V end lost 5 bases, the J end lost 0 bases, and 14 bases lay between the germline ends. The length of the CDR3 is 16 residues. The germline gives CDR1 ENHRY, CDR2 SYGVKD. The CDR3 coding sequence is TGTGCCATCAGTCCTCGACAGCCGATCTCTGGAAACACCATATATTTT. Translation gives CAISPRQPISGNTIYF.

The rearrangement links TRBV2 to TRBJ1-2, with D possibly matching TRBD1 (6 bases). CDR1 and CDR2 (germline): SNHLY, FYNNEI. The V end was cut by 7 bases, the J end by 7 bases, with 19 bases between. This CDR3 comprises 14 residues. CDR3 DNA sequence: TGTGCCAGCATACCCAGGGGCGTGAGTGGTGGCTACACCTTC. It translates to CASIPRGVSGGYTF.

The genes are TRBV7-6 and TRBJ2-2; 7 nucleotides align to TRBD1. From germline, CDR1 is SGHVS and CDR2 FNYEAQ. The V gene end was trimmed by 5 bases and the J gene end by 4 bases; junction bases not matched to a gene: 13. CDR3 length: 17 residues. The CDR3 coding sequence is TGTGCCAGCAGCCTAACGCAGGGGGAAAGGGGCACCGGGGAGCTGTTTTTT. Translated, it gives CASSLTQGERGTGELFF.

This rearrangement joins TRBV2 to TRBJ2-3, with unresolved D. The V end was cut by 5 bases, the J end by 5 bases, with 5 bases between. Germline CDR1 is SNHLY and CDR2 is FYNNEI. This CDR3 comprises 11 residues. CDR3 in amino acids: CASSRGDTQYF. CDR3 DNA: TGTGCCAGCAGTAGAGGAGATACGCAGTATTTT.